Listed here are 23 T cell receptor beta chains from one sample, sequenced in a study of shared clonotypes between healthy human individuals. TCRdb keeps only in-frame clones here, not all; method: immunoSEQ multiplex PCR. The table has fewer than 3 million clones, just under 95% seen once. The sample was naive CD4+ T cells from PBMCs. Subset here: CD45RA+ positively selected. These receptors came from a man aged 18 to 30 in good health. Some clones in this sample may be carry-over from other donors' samples.

The chain uses TRBV2 and TRBJ2-7; 7 nucleotides align to TRBD2. The CDR3 contains 14 residues. Germline values: CDR1 SNHLY, CDR2 FYNNEI. V lost 3 bases to trimming and J lost 5 bases; unmatched junction nucleotides: 7. CDR3 DNA: TGTGCCAGCAGTGAGCGGGAGTTCCTAAACGAGCAGTACTTC. Its protein is CASSEREFLNEQYF.

The rearrangement links TRBV29-1 to TRBJ2-7; tentatively, D is TRBD2 (6 bases). The germline V gene encodes CDR1 SQVTM and CDR2 ANQGSEA. CDR3 length: 15 residues. The V gene lost 4 bases and the J gene lost 1 base, with 17 bases spanning the gap. The CDR3 protein is CSVVGRGLLSYEQYF. The CDR3 DNA is TGCAGCGTTGTTGGGCGGGGACTGCTATCCTACGAGCAGTACTTC.

The chain couples TRBV28 to TRBJ2-7, with 11 bases that match TRBD2. This CDR3 has 16 amino acids. Germline V gene data show CDR1 as MDHEN and CDR2 as SYDVKM. Trimming removed 3 bases from V and 2 bases from J; junction bases left unmatched: 6. The CDR3 protein is CASSLTSGTYPYEQYF. The DNA of the CDR3 is TGTGCCAGCAGTTTGACTAGCGGGACCTACCCCTACGAGCAGTACTTC.

The chain employs TRBV7-3 and TRBJ2-2; 7 bases agree with TRBD2. The CDR3 length is 18 residues. J lost 6 bases, V lost 1 base, and 14 bases had no gene match. In germline, CDR1 is SGHTA, CDR2 FQGTGA. CDR3 residues: CASSLRPSGNGGAGELFF. CDR3 DNA: TGTGCCAGCAGCTTAAGGCCTAGCGGAAACGGGGGTGCCGGGGAGCTGTTTTTT. The full variable domain, rest sourced from reference TRBV7-3 and TRBJ2-2, is GAGVSQTPSNKVTEKGKYVELRCDPISGHTALYWYRQSLGQGPEFLIYFQGTGAADDSGLPNDRFFAVRPEGSVSTLKIQRTERGDSAVYLCASSLRPSGNGGAGELFFGEGSRLTVL.

The genes are TRBV6-1 and TRBJ2-1; D is unclear. Trimming cost V 2 bases and J 6 bases, with 11 bases left between them. Germline V gene data show CDR1 as MNHNS and CDR2 as SASEGT. This CDR3 has 14 amino acids. The CDR3 DNA reads as TGTGCCAGCAGTGAACAGGTTTTGGTCAATGAGCAGTTCTTC. Amino acid sequence: CASSEQVLVNEQFF.

The chain combines TRBV6-5 with TRBJ2-7, with D possibly TRBD1 on 5 matching bases. Trimming removed 6 bases from V and 4 bases from J, with 16 bases in between. The CDR3 has 14 residues. Germline CDR1 and CDR2: MNHEY and SVGAGI. The CDR3 sequence: CASSQGWGRYEQYF. DNA of the CDR3: TGTGCCAGCAGCCAGGGATGGGGAAGATACGAGCAGTACTTC.

This clone was observed once. The chain combines TRBV21-1 with TRBJ1-2; the table gives TRBD1 as D, unverified against the DNA. TRBV21-1 is reported as a pseudogene. There are 16 residues in the CDR3. CDR3 residues: CASRAEQGGPHYGYTF. In DNA form, the CDR3 reads TGTGCCAGCAGAGCGGAACAGGGGGGCCCGCACTATGGCTACACCTTC.

V and J are TRBV30 and TRBJ2-1; D may be TRBD1 (6 bases). Germline V gene sequence: CDR1 GTSNPN, CDR2 SVGIG (reference sequence). This CDR3 is built from 15 residues. Trimming pared 1 base from V and 0 bases from J, leaving 10 bases between. The DNA of the CDR3 is TGTGCCTGGAGTGCCACAGGGAGCTCCTACAATGAGCAGTTCTTC. Protein: CAWSATGSSYNEQFF. Full variable domain (rest looked up from reference TRBV30 and TRBJ2-1): SQTIHQWPATLVQPVGSPLSLECTVEGTSNPNLYWYRQAAGRGLQLLFYSVGIGQISSEVPQNLSASRPQDRQFILSSKKLLLSDSGFYLCAWSATGSSYNEQFFGPGTRLTVL.

A remark on this clone: The sample contains more than one DNA sequence encoding this CDR3. This chain links TRBV5-4 with TRBJ2-7, with TRBD1 matching over 8 bases. This CDR3 has 13 residues. V lost 0 bases to trimming and J lost 6 bases; unmatched junction nucleotides: 2. CDR1 is SGHNT and CDR2 is YYREEE in the germline V gene (reference sequence). CDR3 in amino acids: CASSLGTGLEQYF. The CDR3 bases are TGTGCCAGCAGCTTGGGGACAGGGCTCGAGCAGTACTTC.

V is TRBV6-1 and J is TRBJ1-2; 7 bases are shared with TRBD1. The trim removed 6 bases at V and 8 bases at J, leaving 12 bases unmatched. Germline V gene sequence: CDR1 MNHNS, CDR2 SASEGT. The CDR3 consists of 14 residues. This chain's CDR3 is CASRTQGGSQGYTF. The CDR3 nucleotides read TGTGCCAGCAGAACCCAGGGGGGTTCGCAGGGCTACACCTTC.

The chain employs TRBV25-1 and TRBJ1-2; 7 bases agree with TRBD1. Per germline, CDR1 MGHDK and CDR2 SYGVNS. V trimming: 1 base; J trimming: 5 bases; junction bases outside the gene matches: 13. The CDR3 totals 17 residues. DNA of the CDR3: TGTGCCAGCAGTGAATTGGGCCTTAAGGGGGCGCGTTATGGCTACACCTTC. Its translation: CASSELGLKGARYGYTF.

The rearrangement links TRBV9 to TRBJ2-1; 12 bases fit TRBD2. The CDR3 spans 17 residues. Trimming at V came to 3 bases and at J to 6 bases, leaving 10 bases not matched to a gene. CDR1 SGDLS and CDR2 YYNGEE come from the germline V gene. The CDR3 loop is CASSDLAGGYDGNEQFF. The CDR3 DNA sequence: TGTGCCAGCAGCGACCTAGCGGGAGGGTACGATGGCAATGAGCAGTTCTTC.

In the case of this clone: Other DNA sequences within the sample encode an identical CDR3. The chain joins TRBV7-2 to TRBJ2-1, with D possibly matching TRBD1 (5 bases). The CDR3 covers 14 residues. Germline CDR1 reads SGHTA; CDR2 reads FQGNSA. Trimming shortened V by 3 bases and J by 2 bases, and 8 bases separated the two germline ends. CDR3 region: CASSLVGPYNEQFF. The CDR3 bases are TGTGCCAGCAGCTTGGTGGGGCCCTACAATGAGCAGTTCTTC.

J is TRBJ1-2 and V is TRBV5-4; the match to TRBD1 covers 11 bases. This CDR3 region has 15 residues. J lost 8 bases, V lost 4 bases, and 10 bases had no gene match. The germline CDR1 and CDR2 sequences are SGHNT and YYREEE (reference sequence). DNA of the CDR3: TGTGCCAGCAGCAGACCCGGGACAGGGGGTAAGGGCTACACCTTC. It encodes CASSRPGTGGKGYTF. Full variable domain (outside the CDR3, taken from reference TRBV5-4 and TRBJ1-2): ETGVTQSPTHLIKTRGQQVTLRCSSQSGHNTVSWYQQALGQGPQFIFQYYREEENGRGNFPPRFSGLQFPNYSSELNVNALELDDSALYLCASSRPGTGGKGYTFGSGTRLTVV.

The chain recombines TRBV6-6 with TRBJ2-7; TRBD2 is a possible D gene (5 bases). Germline lookup yields CDR1 MNHNY and CDR2 SVGAGI (reference sequence). The CDR3 has 13 residues. V lost 2 bases and J 9 bases, leaving 14 bases between the germline ends. The CDR3 sequence is CASSYPPPSWQYF. The CDR3 DNA is TGTGCCAGCAGTTACCCCCCCCCTAGCTGGCAGTACTTC.

The chain is built from TRBV9 and TRBJ2-2; unclear D gene. This CDR3 is built from 12 residues. CDR1 SGDLS and CDR2 YYNGEE come from the germline V gene. Trimming shortened V by 3 bases and J by 4 bases, and 4 bases separated the two germline ends. CDR3 amino acids: CASSASTGELFF. The CDR3 DNA follows: TGTGCCAGCAGCGCCAGCACCGGGGAGCTGTTTTTT.

The rearrangement joins TRBV14 to TRBJ2-2, with D uncertain. CDR3 size: 14 residues. Trimming pared 1 base from V and 7 bases from J, leaving 10 bases between. Looked up from germline, CDR1 is SGHDN and CDR2 is FVKESK. In DNA, the CDR3 is TGTGCCAGCAGCCAAGTTGGGCTAGACGGGGAGCTGTTTTTT. This gives the protein CASSQVGLDGELFF.

This chain connects TRBV6-1 to TRBJ2-1, with D tentatively TRBD2 (5 bases). CDR3 length: 16 residues. Trimming shortened V by 5 bases and J by 2 bases, and 16 bases separated the two germline ends. Germline V gene sequence: CDR1 MNHNS, CDR2 SASEGT. Here the CDR3 reads CASSKGPGSTYNEQFF. CDR3 DNA: TGTGCCAGCAGTAAAGGGCCGGGAAGCACCTACAATGAGCAGTTCTTC.

The chain employs TRBV28 and TRBJ2-1; TRBD1 might be the D (5 bases). V gave up 3 bases and J gave up 4 bases, with 10 bases separating them. CDR1 MDHEN and CDR2 SYDVKM come from the germline V gene. This CDR3 region has 14 residues. The CDR3 bases are TGTGCCAGCAGTTTTTCGACAGATTACAATGAGCAGTTCTTC. The encoded protein is CASSFSTDYNEQFF.

The CDR3 nucleotides are TGTGCCAGCAGCTTTGGGACTAGCGGGACATTCAATGAGCAGTTCTTC. Translation gives CASSFGTSGTFNEQFF. The chain carries TRBV5-4 and TRBJ2-1, with 13 bases aligning to TRBD2. The length of the CDR3 is 16 residues. V shed 2 bases and J 6 bases; nucleotides not matched to a gene: 5. Germline CDR1 is SGHNT and CDR2 is YYREEE (reference sequence). Full variable domain (missing parts from reference TRBV5-4 and TRBJ2-1): ETGVTQSPTHLIKTRGQQVTLRCSSQSGHNTVSWYQQALGQGPQFIFQYYREEENGRGNFPPRFSGLQFPNYSSELNVNALELDDSALYLCASSFGTSGTFNEQFFGPGTRLTVL.

This rearrangement joins TRBV5-4 to TRBJ2-4, with a tentative D call TRBD2 (7 bases). The ends were cut back, 5 bases at V and 8 bases at J, with 14 bases in the middle. CDR1 and CDR2 from the germline V gene are SGHNT and YYREEE (reference sequence). The CDR3 has 13 residues. CDR3 bases: TGTGCCAGCAGTTGGAGGGGGGGCGACATTCAGTACTTC. Protein: CASSWRGGDIQYF.

The rearrangement links TRBV5-1 to TRBJ2-5; 12 positions match TRBD1. Germline V CDR1 and CDR2: SGHRS, YFSETQ. This CDR3 contains 18 residues. Germline trimming cut 4 bases from V and 6 bases from J; bases unmatched to any gene: 16. CDR3 nucleotide sequence: TGCGCCAGCAGCCTCACAGTTACCGGGACAGGGGGCCCAAAGACCCAGTACTTC. It translates to CASSLTVTGTGGPKTQYF.

The chain combines TRBV18 with TRBJ1-5; 10 bases match TRBD1. V was pared by 6 bases and J by 6 bases, with 11 bases of the junction left unmatched. Germline-derived CDR1 and CDR2 are KGHSH and LQKENI. This CDR3 comprises 16 residues. The CDR3, as DNA: TGTGCCAGCTCGGGTGCGACAGGGGGCGCGGGTCAGCCCCAGCATTTT. Its translation is CASSGATGGAGQPQHF. Combining the CDR3 with reference TRBV18 and TRBJ1-5 gives the whole variable domain NAGVMQNPRHLVRRRGQEARLRCSPMKGHSHVYWYRQLPEEGLKFMVYLQKENIIDESGMPKERFSAEFPKEGPSILRIQQVVRGDSAAYFCASSGATGGAGQPQHFGDGTRLSIL.